This T cell receptor beta chain was retrieved from a study of OX40 agonist ivuxolimab in advanced cancers. Germline-derived CDR1 and CDR2 are SEHNR and FQNEAQ (reference sequence). Trimming shortened V by 5 bases and J by 9 bases, and 17 bases separated the two germline ends. The CDR3 consists of 15 residues. Produced via immunoSEQ multiplex PCR; TCRdb's table is partial and in-frame only. The sample lists under 110,000 clones; 90% were seen once. Patients were excluded for autoimmune disease history or systemic immunosuppression. V and J are TRBV7-9 and TRBJ1-6; unclear D gene. This sequence originates from an adult with an advanced solid tumor such as melanoma, head and neck, liver or kidney cancer. The source was CD4+ or CD8+ T cells sorted from blood, collected in a trial of the OX40 agonist ivuxolimab. The CDR3 DNA is TGTGCCAGCAGCAAAATAGTCCAAAGCGGTTCACCCCTCCACTTT. It codes for CASSKIVQSGSPLHF.